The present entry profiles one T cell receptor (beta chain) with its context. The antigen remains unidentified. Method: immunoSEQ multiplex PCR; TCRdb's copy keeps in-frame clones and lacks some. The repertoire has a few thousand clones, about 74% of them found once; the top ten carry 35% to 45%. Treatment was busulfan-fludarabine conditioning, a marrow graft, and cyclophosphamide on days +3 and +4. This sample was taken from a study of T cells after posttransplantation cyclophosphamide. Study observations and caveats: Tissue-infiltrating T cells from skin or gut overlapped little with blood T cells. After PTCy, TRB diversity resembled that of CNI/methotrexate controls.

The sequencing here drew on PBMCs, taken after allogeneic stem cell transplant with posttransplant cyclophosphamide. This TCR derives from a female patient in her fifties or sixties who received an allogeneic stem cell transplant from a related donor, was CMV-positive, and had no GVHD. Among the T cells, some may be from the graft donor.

CDR3: CASSIARGSEQYF. The CDR3 DNA reads TGTGCCAGCAGCATAGCTCGGGGGAGCGAGCAGTACTTC. This chain joins TRBV7-3 and TRBJ2-7, with a weak D call TRBD2 (6 bases). Trimming shortened V by 5 bases and J by 6 bases, and 14 bases separated the two germline ends. The CDR3 length is 13 residues. Per the germline V gene, CDR1 is SGHTA and CDR2 is FQGTGA.